The 20 T cell receptor beta chains below were found in one sample sequenced in a study of T cell repertoires in cytomegalovirus infection. These receptors are not linked to any known antigen. TCRdb used MiXCR to reprocess the reads, holding one entry per CDR3 protein. The top ten clones hold about 37% of a sample with under 150,000 distinct CDR3 sequences, under 30% of them seen once. The sequencing sample was made of PBMCs, sequenced either directly or after in vitro stimulation (not recorded which). These receptors were collected from a human donor in good health (CMV status not recorded). Some clones in this sample may be carry-over from other donors' samples.

The chain carries TRBV23-1 and TRBJ2-3; D not certain. TRBV23-1 is known as an ORF, though its function is uncertain. The CDR3 sequence is 19 residues long. The germline V and J ends were trimmed by 2 bases and 2 bases, with 23 bases remaining between them. The CDR3 region is CASSQPQRRVRRFTDTQYF. CDR3 nucleotide sequence: TGCGCCAGCAGTCAACCCCAAAGAAGGGTCCGCCGTTTCACAGATACGCAGTATTTT.

The chain's CDR3 is CASRYGGQETQYF. Here the CDR3 DNA reads TGTGCCAGCAGGTACGGGGGGCAAGAGACCCAGTACTTC. The V and J genes are TRBV5-4 and TRBJ2-5, with 7 bases lining up with TRBD2. Trimming cost V 5 bases and J 2 bases; bases outside gene matches: 3. There are 13 residues in the CDR3. Germline CDR1 reads SGHNT; CDR2 reads YYREEE (reference sequence).

Comments on this clonotype: A much more abundant neighbour one base away suggests this may be a read error. The V call is TRBV7-2, the J call TRBJ2-3; no clear D. The V end was cut by 4 bases, the J end by 0 bases, with 11 bases between. This CDR3 contains 15 residues. Germline CDR1 and CDR2: SGHTA and FQGNSA. The CDR3 region is CASSSYACSTDTQYF. CDR3 coding DNA: TGTGCCAGCAGCTCCTACGCATGTAGCACAGATACGCAGTATTTT.

Only a few counts were recorded for this clonotype. The rearrangement links TRBV4-3 to TRBJ2-7; TRBD2 agrees at 11 bases. Germline CDR1 reads LGHNA; CDR2 reads YSLEER. CDR3 length: 15 residues. The junction had 3 bases not matched to a gene; V was cut back by 3 bases and J by 2 bases. CDR3 nucleotides: TGCGCCAGCAGCCAGGGACTAGCGGAGGCCTACGAGCAGTACTTC. Its protein is CASSQGLAEAYEQYF.

This clonotype was seen a few times. The CDR3, as DNA: TGTGCCAGCAGCAACCGCGGGGCGGGAGGGCAAACCGGGGAGCTGTTTTTT. The encoded protein is CASSNRGAGGQTGELFF. The chain uses TRBV6-1 and TRBJ2-2; 9 bases line up with TRBD2. J lost 5 bases, V lost 6 bases, and 13 bases had no gene match. Looked up from germline, CDR1 is MNHNS and CDR2 is SASEGT. The length of the CDR3 is 17 residues.

Many counts were recorded for this clonotype. This sequence joins TRBV12-5 and TRBJ1-1; D gene uncertain. The CDR3 contains 13 residues. V was pared by 1 base and J by 5 bases, with 8 bases between. Germline V CDR1 and CDR2: LGHNT, FRNRAP. The CDR3 sequence: CASGLERDTEAFF. The DNA for the CDR3 is TGTGCTAGTGGTTTGGAAAGGGATACTGAAGCTTTCTTT.

Ten or more counts support this clonotype. This chain connects TRBV7-2 to TRBJ2-5, with D possibly matching TRBD2 (6 bases). Germline V gene sequence: CDR1 SGHTA, CDR2 FQGNSA. CDR3 size: 18 residues. The V end lost 2 bases, the J end lost 0 bases, and 19 bases lay between the germline ends. The CDR3 region is CASSLPEDGGWDQETQYF. The CDR3 DNA sequence: TGTGCCAGCAGCTTACCTGAGGACGGGGGTTGGGACCAAGAGACCCAGTACTTC.

This clonotype has only a few counts. The rearrangement uses TRBV28 and TRBJ1-4; D gene ambiguous. The V and J ends lost 1 base and 0 bases respectively, with 12 bases between them. CDR3 length: 17 residues. From germline, CDR1 is MDHEN and CDR2 SYDVKM. CDR3 nucleotide sequence: TGTGCCAGCAGTTTATCCCTCCTTAAGGCAACTAATGAAAAACTGTTTTTT. Encoded protein: CASSLSLLKATNEKLFF.

The gene calls are TRBV7-6 and TRBJ1-1, with a weak D call TRBD1 (6 bases). The germline V gene encodes CDR1 SGHVS and CDR2 FNYEAQ. The CDR3 has 13 residues. V gave up 7 bases and J gave up 8 bases, with 17 bases separating them. Here the CDR3 reads CASTNMGGREAFF. The CDR3 nucleotides read TGTGCCAGCACCAACATGGGGGGCAGGGAAGCTTTCTTT. The full variable domain, in which reference TRBV7-6 and TRBJ1-1 provide the parts outside the CDR3, is GAGVSQSPRYKVTKRGQDVALRCDPISGHVSLYWYRQALGQGPEFLTYFNYEAQQDKSGLPNDRFSAERPEGSISTLTIQRTEQRDSAMYRCASTNMGGREAFFGQGTRLTVV.

This clonotype was picked up many times. The chain links TRBV7-2 to TRBJ1-1; D gene uncertain. Deletions cut 3 bases from V and 3 bases from J, with 8 bases between. The germline V gene encodes CDR1 SGHTA and CDR2 FQGNSA. This CDR3 has 13 residues. The CDR3 sequence is CASSFRVDTEAFF. The CDR3 DNA reads as TGTGCCAGCAGCTTCCGGGTCGACACTGAAGCTTTCTTT.

J is TRBJ2-7 and V is TRBV7-2, with D possibly being TRBD2 (5 bases). Between the trimmed V and J ends, which lost 3 bases and 1 base, there was a span of 7 bases. Germline V gene lookup returns CDR1 SGHTA and CDR2 FQGNSA. The CDR3 is 13 amino acids. The CDR3: CASSFSESYEQYV. The CDR3 coding sequence is TGTGCCAGCAGCTTTAGCGAGTCCTACGAGCAGTACGTC.

Only a few counts were recorded for this clonotype. The chain combines TRBV18 with TRBJ1-1; D remains unclear. There are 15 residues in the CDR3. V lost 3 bases, J lost 0 bases, and 11 bases lay in between. CDR1 KGHSH and CDR2 LQKENI come from the germline V gene. The CDR3 here is CASSPFTDLNTEAFF. CDR3 nucleotides: TGTGCCAGCTCACCTTTCACGGACTTGAACACTGAAGCTTTCTTT.

The chain carries TRBV28 and TRBJ2-7; D call uncertain. The V end was cut by 3 bases, the J end by 0 bases, with 6 bases between. CDR1 and CDR2 from the germline V gene are MDHEN and SYDVKM. The CDR3 spans 13 residues. The DNA of the CDR3 is TGTGCCAGCAGTTTCAGTATCTCCTACGAGCAGTACTTC. Translated: CASSFSISYEQYF.

This clonotype was seen only a few times. The J gene is TRBJ1-5, the V gene TRBV18; D perhaps matches TRBD1 (5 bases). This CDR3 spans 13 amino acids. The germline CDR1 and CDR2 sequences are KGHSH and LQKENI. V was cut by 3 bases and J by 5 bases, with 8 bases left in between. The DNA of the CDR3 is TGTGCCAGCTCACCGGGGGGGGATCAGCCCCAGCATTTT. Translation gives CASSPGGDQPQHF.

For this clonotype: A single base separates this from a much larger clone, so it may be a read error. The chain is built from TRBV3-1 and TRBJ1-5; 7 bases align to TRBD1. The V gene's germline CDR1 is LGHDT and CDR2 YNNKEL (reference sequence). The CDR3 runs to 14 residues. This chain's CDR3 is CASGGQYSNQPQRF. The CDR3 DNA reads as TGTGCCAGCGGGGGACAGTATAGCAATCAGCCCCAGCGTTTT.

This clonotype was counted only a few times. The V gene is TRBV11-2, the J gene TRBJ2-1; perhaps D is TRBD1 or TRBD2 (5 bases each). V was clipped by 3 bases and J by 7 bases, with 19 bases between them. The V gene's germline CDR1 is SGHAT and CDR2 FQNNGV. The CDR3 is 16 amino acids. This chain's CDR3 is CASSFQGGGGWNEQFF. In nucleotides, the CDR3 is TGTGCCAGCAGCTTCCAGGGCGGAGGTGGGTGGAATGAGCAGTTCTTC.

The chain recombines TRBV2 with TRBJ2-3; the match to TRBD1 covers 7 bases. V gave up 6 bases and J gave up 6 bases; unmatched junction bases: 15. Germline CDR1 reads SNHLY; CDR2 reads FYNNEI. The CDR3 has 16 residues. The CDR3 sequence: CASRETGFSSADTQYF. Written as DNA, the CDR3 is TGTGCCAGCAGAGAGACAGGGTTTAGCTCTGCGGATACGCAGTATTTT.

This chain uses TRBV11-2 with TRBJ1-1; 9 bases match TRBD1. J gave up 5 bases and V 1 base, and 11 bases lay outside the gene matches. The germline CDR1 and CDR2 sequences are SGHAT and FQNNGV. The CDR3 runs to 17 residues. CDR3 protein: CASSLVGQGIIGTEAFF. The DNA of the CDR3 is TGTGCCAGCAGCTTAGTGGGACAGGGAATTATTGGAACTGAAGCTTTCTTT.

The CDR3 loop reads CASSAQSRGFNQPQHF. DNA of the CDR3: TGTGCCAGCAGTGCTCAATCGAGAGGGTTCAATCAGCCCCAGCATTTT. The chain couples TRBV6-1 to TRBJ1-5; no definite D call. CDR1 and CDR2 (germline): MNHNS, SASEGT. V lost 4 bases to trimming and J lost 3 bases, with 16 bases between them. This CDR3 is built from 16 residues.

The chain links TRBV5-4 to TRBJ2-1; TRBD2 is a possible D gene (5 bases). The CDR3 totals 14 residues. CDR1 is SGHNT and CDR2 is YYREEE in the germline V gene (reference sequence). The germline V and J ends were trimmed by 7 bases and 8 bases, with 19 bases remaining between them. This chain's CDR3 is CASFRGTLRDEQFF. The DNA of the CDR3 is TGTGCCAGCTTCCGGGGTACACTAAGGGATGAGCAGTTCTTC.